One sample yielded the 25 T cell receptor beta chains listed below, sequenced in a study of shared clonotypes between healthy human individuals. Using immunoSEQ multiplex PCR, the repertoire was profiled, and TCRdb retains in-frame clones only, with some absent. The sample lists over a million clones; about three quarters were seen once. Material: memory CD4+ T cells sorted from blood. Subset reported: CD45RA-negative fraction. The receptors stem from a man aged 18 to 30 in good health.

DNA for the CDR3: TGCGCCAGCAGCTTGGAACTCGGGGAGCAGTACTTC. Protein product: CASSLELGEQYF. V gene TRBV5-1 combines with J gene TRBJ2-7; D unclear. Germline lookup yields CDR1 SGHRS and CDR2 YFSETQ. V lost 0 bases and J lost 7, with 8 bases in between. The CDR3 is 12 amino acids.

This clone was seen once. V usage is TRBV5-4 and J usage is TRBJ1-2; D may be TRBD1 (6 bases). The CDR3 runs 14 residues. Deletions cut 4 bases from V and 4 bases from J, with 14 bases between. Germline values: CDR1 SGHNT, CDR2 YYREEE (reference sequence). CDR3 sequence (DNA): TGTGCCAGCAGCCCGGAAGGACAGTTCTATGGCTACACCTTC. Its translation is CASSPEGQFYGYTF.

This clone was seen a single time. J is TRBJ2-1 and V is TRBV7-9; 8 positions agree with TRBD2. Germline-derived CDR1 and CDR2 are SEHNR and FQNEAQ (reference sequence). The CDR3 is made up of 17 amino acids. V trimming: 1 base; J trimming: 6 bases; junction bases outside the gene matches: 11. The CDR3 bases are TGTGCCAGCAGCTTAGACGGAAGGGCGGGGGGAAGCAATGAGCAGTTCTTC. Protein: CASSLDGRAGGSNEQFF.

The J gene is TRBJ2-5, the V gene TRBV28; D is possibly TRBD1 (5 bases). Judging by the DNA end, TRBJ2-7 fits better; the J call may be wrong. In germline, CDR1 is MDHEN, CDR2 SYDVKM. The CDR3 runs 13 residues. The CDR3: CASRDTNPYEQYF. In nucleotides, the CDR3 is TGTGCCAGCAGGGACACCAATCCCTACGAGCAGTACTTC.

The chain is built from TRBV2 and TRBJ2-7, with 9 bases fitting TRBD2. CDR3 size: 16 residues. The J segment lost 3 bases and the V segment lost 7 bases, leaving 13 bases of the junction unmatched. Germline values: CDR1 SNHLY, CDR2 FYNNEI. The CDR3 sequence is CASKPGRLAVIYEQYF. The CDR3 bases are TGTGCCAGCAAGCCAGGCCGACTAGCGGTGATCTACGAGCAGTACTTC.

This chain uses TRBV5-1 with TRBJ2-7, with 7 bases matching TRBD1. The CDR3 runs 15 residues. The trim removed 0 bases at V and 7 bases at J, leaving 10 bases unmatched. Germline V gene lookup returns CDR1 SGHRS and CDR2 YFSETQ. This CDR3 is CASSLDVTGSGEQYF. The CDR3 coding sequence is TGCGCCAGCAGCTTGGACGTGACAGGGTCGGGTGAGCAGTACTTC.

In its sample, this clone was seen once. DNA for the CDR3: TGTGCTAGTGGTTGGTCGCCATCCACTAGCGGGAGGAGGTACGAGCAGTACTTC. This codes for CASGWSPSTSGRRYEQYF. The chain links TRBV12-5 to TRBJ2-7, with 12 bases matching TRBD2. CDR3 length: 18 residues. The V gene end was trimmed by 4 bases and the J gene end by 4 bases; junction bases not matched to a gene: 14. CDR1 and CDR2 (germline): LGHNT, FRNRAP.

The rearrangement links TRBV6-6 to TRBJ1-2, with 8 nucleotides matching TRBD1. This CDR3 region has 13 residues. V was clipped by 10 bases and J by 4 bases; unmatched bases: 8. The germline V gene encodes CDR1 MNHNY and CDR2 SVGAGI (reference sequence). The chain's CDR3 is CATRDRSVYGYTF. The DNA for the CDR3 is TGTGCCACCAGGGACAGGAGTGTCTATGGCTACACCTTC.

The chain has TRBV27 and TRBJ2-7; TRBD1 aligns across 9 bases. There are 16 residues in the CDR3. Trimming took 4 bases from V and 6 from J; bases not matched to a gene: 13. Germline V gene data show CDR1 as MNHEY and CDR2 as SMNVEV (reference sequence). CDR3: CASSSLTGGRRSEQYF. In DNA form, the CDR3 reads TGTGCCAGCAGTTCCTTGACAGGGGGTAGACGGAGCGAGCAGTACTTC.

The V call is TRBV7-2, the J call TRBJ2-7; D possibly corresponds to TRBD1 (6 bases). Germline loops: CDR1 SGHTA, CDR2 FQGNSA. This CDR3 contains 15 residues. The V gene lost 5 bases and the J gene lost 0 bases, with 14 bases spanning the gap. Here the CDR3 DNA reads TGTGCCAGCAGCCTAGGACAGCTAGGCTCCTACGAGCAGTACTTC. Amino acids: CASSLGQLGSYEQYF.

The chain has TRBV27 and TRBJ1-5; 7 nucleotides align to TRBD1. There are 15 residues in the CDR3. V dropped 6 bases and J dropped 5; count of bases not matched to a gene: 10. Looked up from germline, CDR1 is MNHEY and CDR2 is SMNVEV (reference sequence). The DNA of the CDR3 is TGTGCCAGCAGCCGGGACAGCCTGCAGGATCAGCCCCAGCATTTT. Protein: CASSRDSLQDQPQHF.

V is TRBV30 and J is TRBJ1-4, with 7 bases lining up with TRBD1. The junction had 4 bases not matched to a gene; V was cut back by 2 bases and J by 7 bases. CDR1 is GTSNPN and CDR2 is SVGIG in the germline V gene (reference sequence). The CDR3 extends over 13 amino acids. The CDR3, as DNA: TGTGCCTGGAGTATAAACAGGGGTGAAAAACTGTTTTTT. Translated: CAWSINRGEKLFF.

The chain carries TRBV6-4 and TRBJ2-5; D could derive from TRBD1 or TRBD2 (5 bases each). The CDR3 totals 13 residues. V shed 4 bases and J shed 6 bases, with 12 bases lying between them. Germline V gene data show CDR1 as MRHNA and CDR2 as SNTAGT. CDR3 in amino acids: CASSGDLGKTQYF. CDR3 in DNA: TGTGCCAGCAGTGGGGACCTCGGGAAGACCCAGTACTTC.

This clone has just a few counts. The chain recombines TRBV7-2 with TRBJ2-7; TRBD2 matches 14 bases. V gave up 8 bases and J gave up 4 bases; unmatched junction bases: 19. The germline CDR1 and CDR2 sequences are SGHTA and FQGNSA. The CDR3 is 19 residues long. In DNA form, the CDR3 reads TGTGCCAGCGGACCAGACGCTGGACTAGCGGGAGGTAGGGCGTACGAGCAGTACTTC. Residues: CASGPDAGLAGGRAYEQYF.

The rearrangement uses TRBV19 and TRBJ1-2, with D unclear. Germline CDR1 is LNHDA and CDR2 is SQIVND (reference sequence). The CDR3 runs 13 residues. Trimming removed 6 bases at V and 2 bases at J, with 10 bases between. CDR3 sequence: CASSPDGNYGYTF. The CDR3 bases are TGTGCCAGTAGCCCGGACGGGAACTATGGCTACACCTTC.

The chain recombines TRBV19 with TRBJ2-7; D gene uncertain. Germline lookup yields CDR1 LNHDA and CDR2 SQIVND (reference sequence). The CDR3 is 13 amino acids. V was cut by 7 bases and J by 5 bases, with 15 bases left in between. DNA for the CDR3: TGTGCCAGTAATGACGGAGTCTGGGACGAGCAGTACTTC. It encodes CASNDGVWDEQYF.

This clone was picked up many times. This sequence joins TRBV5-5 and TRBJ2-2; D is possibly TRBD2 (6 bases). CDR1 SGHKS and CDR2 YYEKEE come from the germline V gene (reference sequence). The V and J ends lost 5 bases and 6 bases respectively, with 20 bases between them. This CDR3 comprises 16 residues. CDR3 region: CASRVDGGPKAGELFF. In DNA form, the CDR3 reads TGTGCCAGCAGGGTCGACGGAGGGCCAAAGGCCGGGGAGCTGTTTTTT.

The V call is TRBV19, the J call TRBJ1-1, with 8 bases aligning to TRBD1. CDR3 size: 14 residues. Germline values: CDR1 LNHDA, CDR2 SQIVND (reference sequence). Trimming took 4 bases from V and 3 from J; bases not matched to a gene: 4. CDR3 nucleotides: TGTGCCAGTAGTAGTTACAGGGGGGACACTGAAGCTTTCTTT. Protein: CASSSYRGDTEAFF.

This clone was counted a single time. The chain couples TRBV5-1 to TRBJ2-3; weak D call: TRBD2 (6 bases). CDR3 length: 14 amino acids. Germline V gene sequence: CDR1 SGHRS, CDR2 YFSETQ. Trimming removed 4 bases at V and 0 bases at J, with 9 bases between. CDR3 amino acids: CASSQGLSTDTQYF. Written as DNA, the CDR3 is TGCGCCAGCAGCCAGGGACTCAGCACAGATACGCAGTATTTT.

This clone has a handful of counts. The chain uses TRBV28 and TRBJ1-1; a weak D match, TRBD1 (5 bases). There are 13 residues in the CDR3. The ends were cut back, 7 bases at V and 4 bases at J, with 13 bases in the middle. Germline CDR1 is MDHEN and CDR2 is SYDVKM. The CDR3 DNA follows: TGTGCCAGCACCAAGGGGCTCCCCACTGAAGCTTTCTTT. Its translation: CASTKGLPTEAFF.

This sequence joins TRBV18 and TRBJ2-2; 13 positions match TRBD2. The CDR3 consists of 16 residues. Germline-derived CDR1 and CDR2 are KGHSH and LQKENI. With 3 bases clipped from V and 5 bases from J, the junction kept 3 bases outside the gene matches. CDR3 bases: TGTGCCAGCTCACCGCTGACTAGCGGGGGGACCGGGGAGCTGTTTTTT. Translated: CASSPLTSGGTGELFF. Full variable domain (remainder filled in from reference TRBV18 and TRBJ2-2): NAGVMQNPRHLVRRRGQEARLRCSPMKGHSHVYWYRQLPEEGLKFMVYLQKENIIDESGMPKERFSAEFPKEGPSILRIQQVVRGDSAAYFCASSPLTSGGTGELFFGEGSRLTVL.

V and J are TRBV7-2 and TRBJ2-7; 8 bases align to TRBD1. The V segment lost 1 base and the J segment 2 bases; nucleotides outside the gene matches: 4. The CDR3 loop spans 15 amino acids. CDR1 and CDR2 (germline): SGHTA, FQGNSA. Here the CDR3 reads CASSLVSDRAYEQYF. CDR3 sequence (DNA): TGTGCCAGCAGCTTAGTCTCGGACAGGGCCTACGAGCAGTACTTC.

The chain combines TRBV6-5 with TRBJ2-5; possible D gene TRBD1, 6 bases. CDR1 is MNHEY, CDR2 SVGAGI, per germline. This CDR3 is 14 amino acids long. V was shortened by 6 bases and J by 0 bases, with 11 bases between the two germline ends. In DNA form, the CDR3 reads TGTGCCAGCAGCCGGACAGTGGACCAAGAGACCCAGTACTTC. Translated: CASSRTVDQETQYF.

V gene TRBV7-9 combines with J gene TRBJ2-5, with 7 bases that match TRBD2. V dropped 4 bases and J dropped 1; count of bases not matched to a gene: 6. Germline V gene sequence: CDR1 SEHNR, CDR2 FQNEAQ (reference sequence). CDR3 size: 15 residues. CDR3: CASSSPLAAQETQYF. The CDR3 DNA follows: TGTGCCAGCAGCTCCCCCCTAGCGGCCCAAGAGACCCAGTACTTC.

This clone was seen only a few times. The chain links TRBV30 to TRBJ1-4; no reliable D call. Trimming stripped 3 bases from V and 6 bases from J, with 8 bases between. CDR1 is GTSNPN and CDR2 is SVGIG in the germline V gene (reference sequence). The CDR3 runs 12 residues. DNA of the CDR3: TGTGCCTGGAGAGGCAGTCATGAAAAACTGTTTTTT. Its protein is CAWRGSHEKLFF.